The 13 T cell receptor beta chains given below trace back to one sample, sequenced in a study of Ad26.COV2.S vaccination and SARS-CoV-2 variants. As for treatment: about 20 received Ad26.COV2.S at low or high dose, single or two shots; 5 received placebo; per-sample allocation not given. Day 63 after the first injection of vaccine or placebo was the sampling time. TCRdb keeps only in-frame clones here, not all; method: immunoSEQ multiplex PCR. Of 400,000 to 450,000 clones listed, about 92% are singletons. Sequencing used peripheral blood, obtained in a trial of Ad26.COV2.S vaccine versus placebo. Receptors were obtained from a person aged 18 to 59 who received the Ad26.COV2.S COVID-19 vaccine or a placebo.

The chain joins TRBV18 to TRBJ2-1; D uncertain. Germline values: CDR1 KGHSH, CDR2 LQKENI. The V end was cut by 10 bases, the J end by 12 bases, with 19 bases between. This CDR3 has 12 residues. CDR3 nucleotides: TGTGCCACCCACACAAAAGGCCAAATGCAGTTCTTC. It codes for CATHTKGQMQFF.

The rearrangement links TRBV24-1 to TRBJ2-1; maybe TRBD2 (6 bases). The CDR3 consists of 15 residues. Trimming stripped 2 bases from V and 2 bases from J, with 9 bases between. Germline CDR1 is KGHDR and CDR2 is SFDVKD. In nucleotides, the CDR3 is TGTGCCACCAGTGATTCATTAGCGGCCTACAATGAGCAGTTCTTC. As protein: CATSDSLAAYNEQFF.

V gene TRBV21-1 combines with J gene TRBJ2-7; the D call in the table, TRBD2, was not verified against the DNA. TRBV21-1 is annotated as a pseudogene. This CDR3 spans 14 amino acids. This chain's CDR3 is CASSKWCGVGEQYF. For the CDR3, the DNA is TGTGCCAGCAGCAAATGGTGCGGGGTCGGGGAGCAGTACTTC.

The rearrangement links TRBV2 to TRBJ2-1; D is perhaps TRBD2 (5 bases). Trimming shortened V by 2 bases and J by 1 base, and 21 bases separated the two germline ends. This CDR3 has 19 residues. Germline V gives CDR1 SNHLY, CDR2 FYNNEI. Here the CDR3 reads CASSELSGPSTFSYNEQFF. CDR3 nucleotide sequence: TGTGCCAGCAGTGAATTGAGTGGGCCTAGCACTTTTTCCTACAATGAGCAGTTCTTC.

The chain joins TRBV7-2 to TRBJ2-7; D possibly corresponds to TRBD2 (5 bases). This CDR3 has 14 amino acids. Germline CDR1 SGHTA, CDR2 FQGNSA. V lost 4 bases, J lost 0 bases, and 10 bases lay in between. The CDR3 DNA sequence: TGTGCCAGCAGCTCTTCCGGGATCTCCTACGAGCAGTACTTC. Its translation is CASSSSGISYEQYF.

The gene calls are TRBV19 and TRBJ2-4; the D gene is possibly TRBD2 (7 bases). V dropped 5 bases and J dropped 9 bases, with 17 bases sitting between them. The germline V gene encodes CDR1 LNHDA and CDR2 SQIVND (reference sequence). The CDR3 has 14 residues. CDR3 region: CASSPRDIAGIQYF. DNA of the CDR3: TGTGCCAGTAGTCCAAGGGACATAGCGGGCATTCAGTACTTC.

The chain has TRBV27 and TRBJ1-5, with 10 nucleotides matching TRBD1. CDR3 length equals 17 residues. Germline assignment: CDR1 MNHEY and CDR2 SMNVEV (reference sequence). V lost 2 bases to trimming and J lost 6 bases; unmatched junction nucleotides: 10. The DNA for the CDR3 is TGTGCCAGCAGTTTAATGGGACAGGGGATCCGAGGTCAGCCCCAGCATTTT. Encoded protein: CASSLMGQGIRGQPQHF.

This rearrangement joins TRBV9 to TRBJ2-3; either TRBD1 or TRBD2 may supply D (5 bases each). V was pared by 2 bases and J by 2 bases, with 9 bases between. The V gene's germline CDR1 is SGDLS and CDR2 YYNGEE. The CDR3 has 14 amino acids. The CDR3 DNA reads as TGTGCCAGCAGCGTGTTCGGGGCCACAGATACGCAGTATTTT. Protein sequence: CASSVFGATDTQYF.

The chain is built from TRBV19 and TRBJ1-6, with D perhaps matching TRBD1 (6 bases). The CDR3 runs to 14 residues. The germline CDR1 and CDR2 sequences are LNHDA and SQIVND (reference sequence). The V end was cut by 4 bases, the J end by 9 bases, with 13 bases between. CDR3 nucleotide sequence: TGTGCCAGTAGTACGGGGACAATGGGTTCACCCCTCCACTTT. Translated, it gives CASSTGTMGSPLHF.

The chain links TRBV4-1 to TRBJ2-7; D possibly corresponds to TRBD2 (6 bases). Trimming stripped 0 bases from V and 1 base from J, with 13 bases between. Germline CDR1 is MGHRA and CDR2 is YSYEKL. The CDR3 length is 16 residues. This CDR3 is CASSQDAVRGSYEQYF. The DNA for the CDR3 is TGCGCCAGCAGCCAAGATGCGGTGCGGGGTTCCTACGAGCAGTACTTC.

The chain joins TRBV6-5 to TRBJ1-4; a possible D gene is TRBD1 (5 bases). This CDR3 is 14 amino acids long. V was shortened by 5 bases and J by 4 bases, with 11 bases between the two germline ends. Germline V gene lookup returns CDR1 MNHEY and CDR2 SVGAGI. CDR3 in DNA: TGTGCCAGCAGTAACGGGGGGAGTAATGAAAAACTGTTTTTT. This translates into CASSNGGSNEKLFF.

For the CDR3, the DNA is TGTGCCAGCAGTACCCCGGGAGGAGGACAGTACTTC. Translating gives CASSTPGGGQYF. V gene TRBV28 combines with J gene TRBJ2-5; the match to TRBD2 covers 7 bases. V was pared by 5 bases and J by 11 bases, with 8 bases of the junction left unmatched. Germline V gene data show CDR1 as MDHEN and CDR2 as SYDVKM. CDR3 size: 12 residues.

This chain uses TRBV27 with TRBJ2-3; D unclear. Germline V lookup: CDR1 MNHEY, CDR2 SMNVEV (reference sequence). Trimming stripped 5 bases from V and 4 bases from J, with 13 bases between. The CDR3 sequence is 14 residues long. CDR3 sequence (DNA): TGTGCCAGCAGTGTGCCTGGAAACCCAGATACGCAGTATTTT. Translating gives CASSVPGNPDTQYF.